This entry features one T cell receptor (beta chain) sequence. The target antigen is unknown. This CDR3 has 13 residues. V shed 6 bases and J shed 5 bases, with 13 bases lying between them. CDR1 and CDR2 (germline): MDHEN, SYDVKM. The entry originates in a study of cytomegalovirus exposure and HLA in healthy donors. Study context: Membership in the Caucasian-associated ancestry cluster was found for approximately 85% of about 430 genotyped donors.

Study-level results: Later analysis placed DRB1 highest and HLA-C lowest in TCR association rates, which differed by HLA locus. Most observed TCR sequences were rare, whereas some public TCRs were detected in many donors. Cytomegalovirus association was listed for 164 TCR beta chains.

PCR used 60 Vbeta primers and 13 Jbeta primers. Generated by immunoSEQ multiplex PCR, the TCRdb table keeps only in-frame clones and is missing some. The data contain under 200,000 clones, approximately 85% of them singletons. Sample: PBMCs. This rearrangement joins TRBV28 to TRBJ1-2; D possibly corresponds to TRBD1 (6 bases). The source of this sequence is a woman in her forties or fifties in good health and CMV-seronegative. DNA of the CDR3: TGTGCCAGCAGAACAGGGAGTGGTTATGGCTACACCTTC. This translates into CASRTGSGYGYTF.